A selection of T cell receptor beta chains follows, all from one sample in a study of cytomegalovirus exposure and HLA in healthy donors. Some clones are missing from TCRdb's copy, which holds only in-frame ones; the method was immunoSEQ multiplex PCR. The sample yields some 76,000 clones, about 94% seen once. Sequenced input: PBMCs. Receptor source: a woman aged 18-30 years in good health and CMV-seronegative. Each CDR3 is given with its conserved first and last residue. Only part of the rows carry a size: once, few, many, or a class if the clone is expanded.

J | size | V | CDR3
TRBJ2-7 | . | TRBV19 | CASSQTSGTFYEQYF
TRBJ2-7 | once | TRBV7-2 | CASSPTGVSSYEQYF
TRBJ2-2 | . | TRBV4-1 | CASSHPGGNTGELFF
TRBJ1-2 | once | TRBV19 | CASTYLTGSLDYGYTF
TRBJ2-5 | . | TRBV7-2 | CASSLRQRDGETQYF
TRBJ2-2 | once | TRBV7-8 | CASRSGMYTGELFF
TRBJ2-5 | . | TRBV5-1 | CASSLSGALYQETQYF
TRBJ2-7 | . | TRBV6-5 | CASRTTGSSYEQYF
TRBJ2-7 | . | TRBV2 | CASRGGAYEQYF
TRBJ2-3 | . | TRBV11-2 | CASSFQGQATQYF
TRBJ2-1 | . | TRBV11-1 | CASSLAEGSYNEQFF
TRBJ2-7 | . | TRBV6-6 | CASSYSFDRVSYEQYF
TRBJ1-2 | . | TRBV27 | CASSLGQGDLGGYTF
TRBJ1-2 | . | TRBV15 | CATSSDRTNYGYTF
TRBJ2-5 | . | TRBV30 | CAWSIGGQVETQYF
TRBJ1-2 | . | TRBV4-2 | CASSQGGTADGYTF
TRBJ2-1 | . | TRBV27 | CASKFAGALADEQFF
TRBJ2-7 | . | TRBV6-1 | CASSEGASGSYEQYF
TRBJ2-1 | . | TRBV6-6 | CASSYPPQGAYNEQFF
TRBJ2-2 | . | TRBV28 | CASSPSGDNTGELFF
TRBJ2-1 | once | TRBV4-1 | CASSQVGGGEQFF
TRBJ1-2 | . | TRBV30 | CAWSATGGDLYGYTF
TRBJ2-1 | . | TRBV11-2 | CASSPHLGVIEQFF
TRBJ1-4 | . | TRBV2 | CASMKGALSTNEKLFF
TRBJ2-1 | . | TRBV5-1 | CASSLGQGGDNEQFF
TRBJ2-1 | . | TRBV12-5 | CASGLVSGRGSNEQFF
TRBJ1-1 | . | TRBV5-1 | CASRDGQQNTEAFF
TRBJ1-1 | . | TRBV19 | CASRWTNFMNTEAFF
TRBJ2-3 | . | TRBV13 | CASSARTSGYDTQYF
TRBJ2-1 | . | TRBV4-2 | CASSQGGSSHEQFF
TRBJ1-1 | . | TRBV9 | CASSVLGVNTEAFF
TRBJ1-4 | . | TRBV19 | CASSITGGAGLGSNEKLFF
TRBJ1-1 | . | TRBV2 | CASRDRVGHTEAFF
TRBJ1-6 | . | TRBV27 | CASSFQGNSPLHF
TRBJ2-7 | . | TRBV4-1 | CASSPGTAPTYEQYF